The present T cell receptor beta chain was sequenced within a study of blood T cell repertoires in COVID-19 (dated by TCRdb to 2018 to 2021). With regard to the full study: The collaborator samples originated in the United States, Italy and Spain and spanned the acute and convalescent phases of COVID-19. The sample metadata nearly always contained a de-identified subject ID, COVID-19 status, age in years and sex. The prospective study material was composed of cDNA or gDNA derived from T cells, B-cell-depleted T cells, or PBMCs. Samples came from the ongoing ImmuneRACE study (first 160 participants) plus 1,254 subjects from 6 global collaborators. Where available, HLA class I and class II types were taken from metadata supplied by the sample provider and were not determined by assay-based typing. The dataset comprised deeply sampled blood TCRbeta repertoires from subjects exposed to, actively infected with, or recovered from COVID-19. The repertoires were released in a freely available public database meant as a resource for research on the immune response to SARS-CoV-2. What the research found in general, with its limitations: The amount of clinical and demographic metadata varied by source and participant and was provided uncurated.

About this clone itself: Its antigen specificity is not known. No base quality values were provided; no much bigger clone lies one nucleotide off.

Collaborating institutions collected whole blood in K2EDTA tubes following their own protocols. For TCRbeta analysis, collaborator samples were shipped as frozen whole blood, as isolated PBMCs, or as DNA extracted from either sample type. The immunoSEQ Assay, a bias-controlled multiplex PCR, was used to amplify TCRbeta CDR3 regions from genomic DNA. The original pipeline was this. Within the assay, amplification of reference gene primers was used to estimate how many nucleated cells each sample contained. To quantify the absolute abundance of each unique TCRbeta CDR3 rearrangement, sequence reads were collapsed and filtered. For each sample, productive Simpson clonality was calculated as the square root of Simpson's diversity index across productive rearrangements. The source is immuneACCESS, and TCRdb retained only in-frame sequences with V and J called. Part of the clones is not carried over; for the studies checked, unresolved V genes explain less than half of this, and the remainder is unexplained. The DNA gave D and trimming, while V, J and clone size come from that table. Recorded for this sample are 200,000 to 250,000 clones; roughly 80% of them occurred a single time. About 10% of the sample comes from the top ten.

According to the germline V gene, CDR1 reads SGHTA and CDR2 reads FQGNSA. The V end loses 5 bases and the J end loses 4 bases, and a stretch of 11 bases separates them. The CDR3 contains 14 residues, cysteine and phenylalanine counted. Just CDR3 DNA is preserved here, 42 bases in frame from base 1. Here the chain combines TRBV7-2 and TRBJ2-2; the D gene remains uncertain. The sequenced material came from peripheral blood. The source of this sequence is a woman aged 80 or over with acute or convalescent COVID-19. CDR3 reads: CASSPLKPTGELFF. The DNA reads as follows: TGTGCCAGCAGCCCCCTTAAGCCCACCGGGGAGCTGTTTTTT. Reference TRBV7-2 and TRBJ2-2 genes cover what lies past the CDR3, so the full variable domain is GAGVSQSPSNKVTEKGKDVELRCDPISGHTALYWYRQSLGQGLEFLIYFQGNSAPDKSGLPSDRFSAERTGGSVSTLTIQRTQQEDSAVYLCASSPLKPTGELFFGEGSRLTVL.